The clone carrying this T cell receptor (beta chain) was picked up a small number of times. The antigen is undetermined. This entry belongs to a study of blood T cells in healthy people across ages. The study, taken as a whole, reports: Conclusively comparing naive with antigen-experienced cells was impossible with unsorted PBMCs. A roughly linear fall in TCR beta diversity per million T cells was seen with increasing age.

The CDR3 spans 13 residues. The V gene's germline CDR1 is SGHRS and CDR2 YFSETQ. Trimming stripped 4 bases from V and 10 bases from J, with 15 bases between. Every sample gave at least 5 micrograms of total RNA when it was extracted. Using a J-beta primer mix together with a sample-barcoded 5' primer, a second PCR was run for roughly 6 to 12 cycles. Each cDNA molecule carried a tag from a template-switch adaptor that contained 12 random nucleotides. A single record per CDR3 protein comes from TCRdb applying MiXCR to the 5' RACE reads. The sample records about a million distinct CDR3 sequences, roughly half being singletons.

Sequenced material: blood. The clonotype comes from a woman aged 55-69 years in good health. The rearrangement links TRBV5-1 to TRBJ2-1; D uncertain. This chain's CDR3 is CASSVKSQHEQFF. As DNA, the CDR3 is TGCGCCAGCAGCGTAAAGTCACAGCACGAGCAGTTCTTC.